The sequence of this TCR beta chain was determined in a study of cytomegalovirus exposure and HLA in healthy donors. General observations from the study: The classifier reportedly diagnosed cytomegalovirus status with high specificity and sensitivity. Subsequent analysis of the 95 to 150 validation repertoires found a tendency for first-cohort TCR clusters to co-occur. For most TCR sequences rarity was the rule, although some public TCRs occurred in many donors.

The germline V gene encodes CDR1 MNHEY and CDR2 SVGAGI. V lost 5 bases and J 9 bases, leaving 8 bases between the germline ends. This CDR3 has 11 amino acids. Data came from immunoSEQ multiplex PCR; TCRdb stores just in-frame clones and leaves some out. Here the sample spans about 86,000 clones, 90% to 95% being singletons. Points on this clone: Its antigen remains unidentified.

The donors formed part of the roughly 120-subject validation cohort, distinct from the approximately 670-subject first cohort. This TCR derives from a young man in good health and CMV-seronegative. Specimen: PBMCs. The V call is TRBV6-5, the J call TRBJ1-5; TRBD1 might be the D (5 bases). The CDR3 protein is CASSDGGPQHF. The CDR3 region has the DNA TGTGCCAGCAGTGACGGGGGGCCCCAGCATTTT.